This T cell receptor beta chain was sequenced for a study of blood T cell repertoires in COVID-19. Generated by immunoSEQ multiplex PCR, the TCRdb table keeps only in-frame clones and is missing some. The sample contains about 290,000 clones, 85% to 90% of which appear only once. Sequencing was carried out using peripheral blood. The source is a woman in her twenties or thirties with COVID-19, enrolled during active disease.

The CDR3 loop is CASSGETGGNYGYTF. For the CDR3, the DNA is TGTGCCAGCAGTGGGGAGACAGGGGGCAACTATGGCTACACCTTC. The chain carries TRBV27 and TRBJ1-2, with 10 bases lining up with TRBD1. The J segment lost 2 bases and the V segment lost 5 bases, leaving 5 bases of the junction unmatched. Germline V gene sequence: CDR1 MNHEY, CDR2 SMNVEV (reference sequence). The CDR3 contains 15 residues.